These 15 T cell receptor beta chains came from one sample sequenced in a study of Ad26.COV2.S vaccination and SARS-CoV-2 variants (dated by TCRdb to about 2021). The library was produced with the immunoSEQ multiplex PCR assay. The immuneACCESS repertoire file appears here via TCRdb, limited to in-frame rearrangements. These files lack a portion of the clones; in checked studies, under half of the deficit traces to unresolved V genes, and the cause of the others is not known. The sample data list 380,000 or so clones, and around four fifths of these were observed just once. The top ten constitute 7.4% of the sample. The sample's treatment or condition label is to be understood as: roughly 19 received Ad26.COV2.S at low or high dose, single or two shots; a few received placebo; per-sample allocation not given. Repertoires of vaccine and placebo recipients were sequenced from samples taken on day 63 after the first injection.

Sequenced material: peripheral blood, taken in a trial of Ad26.COV2.S vaccine versus placebo. The source of these receptors is a person aged 18-60 years who received the Ad26.COV2.S COVID-19 vaccine or a placebo.

The chain has TRBV12-3 or TRBV12-4 and TRBJ1-1; the D gene is possibly TRBD1 (6 bases). V was trimmed by 7 bases and J by 1 base, leaving 10 bases between them. The CDR3 is made up of 13 amino acids. DNA for the CDR3: TGTGCCAGCACCCGGGGGCCGAACACTGAAGCTTTCTTT. It is translated as CASTRGPNTEAFF.

This clone was counted a single time. The V call is TRBV4-1, the J call TRBJ1-2; a weak D match, TRBD1 (5 bases). V was clipped by 0 bases and J by 4 bases, with 15 bases between them. In germline, CDR1 is MGHRA, CDR2 YSYEKL. The CDR3 has 16 residues. The CDR3 protein is CASSQDPSGQFYGYTF. In DNA, the CDR3 is TGCGCCAGCAGCCAAGATCCTTCAGGGCAGTTCTATGGCTACACCTTC.

This chain joins TRBV7-2 and TRBJ2-3; 7 positions match TRBD2. The junction had 1 base not matched to a gene; V was cut back by 2 bases and J by 2 bases. This CDR3 is 14 amino acids long. CDR1 is SGHTA and CDR2 is FQGNSA in the germline V gene. CDR3 bases: TGTGCCAGCAGCTTAAGACTAGCCACAGATACGCAGTATTTT. Translation gives CASSLRLATDTQYF. Complete variable domain (other parts from reference TRBV7-2 and TRBJ2-3): GAGVSQSPSNKVTEKGKDVELRCDPISGHTALYWYRQSLGQGLEFLIYFQGNSAPDKSGLPSDRFSAERTGGSVSTLTIQRTQQEDSAVYLCASSLRLATDTQYFGPGTRLTVL.

The chain recombines TRBV11-3 with TRBJ2-2; 7 nucleotides match TRBD2. J gave up 5 bases and V 0 bases, and 6 bases lay outside the gene matches. Germline-derived CDR1 and CDR2 are SGHNT and YENEEA. The CDR3 is made up of 16 amino acids. The CDR3 sequence is CASSLEGRTRTGELFF. In nucleotides, the CDR3 is TGTGCCAGCAGCTTAGAGGGTAGGACTAGGACCGGGGAGCTGTTTTTT. Full variable domain (outside the CDR3, taken from reference TRBV11-3 and TRBJ2-2): EAGVVQSPRYKIIEKKQPVAFWCNPISGHNTLYWYLQNLGQGPELLIRYENEEAVDDSQLPKDRFSAERLKGVDSTLKIQPAELGDSAVYLCASSLEGRTRTGELFFGEGSRLTVL.

V is TRBV24-1 and J is TRBJ2-6; 8 nucleotides match TRBD1. Trimming at V came to 4 bases and at J to 0 bases, leaving 4 bases not matched to a gene. The CDR3 runs to 17 residues. Germline V gene lookup returns CDR1 KGHDR and CDR2 SFDVKD. DNA for the CDR3: TGTGCCACCAGTGAGGGACAGGTCGGCTCTGGGGCCAACGTCCTGACTTTC. It specifies CATSEGQVGSGANVLTF.

The chain links TRBV2 to TRBJ2-3; D uncertain. V lost 10 bases, J lost 4 bases, and 12 bases lay in between. The germline CDR1 and CDR2 sequences are SNHLY and FYNNEI. The CDR3 consists of 12 residues. The CDR3 sequence: CATTPVSDTQYF. The DNA of the CDR3 is TGTGCCACCACCCCCGTTTCAGATACGCAGTATTTT.

The chain is built from TRBV9 and TRBJ2-1; D uncertain. This CDR3 comprises 13 residues. Trimming removed 0 bases at V and 8 bases at J, with 9 bases between. Germline V gives CDR1 SGDLS, CDR2 YYNGEE. The CDR3 is CASSVGGSDEQFF. Here the CDR3 DNA reads TGTGCCAGCAGCGTAGGGGGATCGGATGAGCAGTTCTTC. The full variable domain, in which reference TRBV9 and TRBJ2-1 provide the parts outside the CDR3, is DSGVTQTPKHLITATGQRVTLRCSPRSGDLSVYWYQQSLDQGLQFLIQYYNGEERAKGNILERFSAQQFPDLHSELNLSSLELGDSALYFCASSVGGSDEQFFGPGTRLTVL.

V gene TRBV18 combines with J gene TRBJ1-4; D call uncertain. The CDR3 length is 13 residues. Germline CDR1 is KGHSH and CDR2 is LQKENI. With 3 bases removed from V and 10 bases from J, the gap between germline ends came to 12 bases. CDR3 sequence: CASSPIRTGKLFF. CDR3 bases: TGTGCCAGCTCACCGATTAGGACCGGAAAACTGTTTTTT.

V is TRBV2 and J is TRBJ2-7; the D gene is possibly TRBD2 (6 bases). There are 14 residues in the CDR3. V lost 7 bases and J lost 5, with 18 bases in between. The germline CDR1 and CDR2 sequences are SNHLY and FYNNEI. The CDR3: CASMRRGVVDEQYF. CDR3 nucleotide sequence: TGTGCCAGCATGAGGAGGGGTGTGGTCGACGAGCAGTACTTC.

V and J are TRBV4-1 and TRBJ2-1; 8 bases are a match to TRBD2. This CDR3 contains 15 residues. Per the germline V gene, CDR1 is MGHRA and CDR2 is YSYEKL. V was clipped by 3 bases and J by 10 bases; unmatched bases: 11. CDR3 amino acids: CASSHFVGRAREQFF. CDR3 coding DNA: TGCGCCAGCAGCCATTTTGTCGGGAGGGCCAGAGAGCAGTTCTTC.

The V and J genes are TRBV6-5 and TRBJ1-2; tentative D call: TRBD1 (6 bases). The germline V and J ends were trimmed by 4 bases and 7 bases, with 13 bases remaining between them. Germline CDR1 and CDR2: MNHEY and SVGAGI. This CDR3 is 13 amino acids long. As DNA, the CDR3 is TGTGCCAGCAGTTGGGGGGGGCGCGGTGGCTACACCTTC. It encodes CASSWGGRGGYTF.

The genes are TRBV4-1 and TRBJ2-7; 7 nucleotides match TRBD2. After removal of 0 bases from V and 3 bases from J, the junction contained 11 bases not matched to a gene. Germline V gene sequence: CDR1 MGHRA, CDR2 YSYEKL. The CDR3 spans 17 residues. The CDR3 DNA is TGCGCCAGCAGCCAAGATCGTTGGGGGAGGGCCCTCTACGAGCAGTACTTC. Its protein is CASSQDRWGRALYEQYF.

This clone was counted only a few times. The chain joins TRBV7-3 to TRBJ2-7; the match to TRBD1 covers 9 bases. Germline V CDR1 and CDR2: SGHTA, FQGTGA. This CDR3 region has 13 residues. V gave up 1 base and J gave up 6 bases; unmatched junction bases: 1. In nucleotides, the CDR3 is TGTGCCAGCAGCTTAAACAGGGGGCGCGAGCAGTACTTC. Amino acid sequence: CASSLNRGREQYF.

This chain joins TRBV7-8 and TRBJ1-4, with D uncertain. V lost 1 base to trimming and J lost 8 bases, with 8 bases between them. CDR1 and CDR2 (germline): SGHVS, FQNEAQ. The CDR3 contains 13 residues. CDR3 amino acids: CASSLGLREKLFF. In DNA form, the CDR3 reads TGTGCCAGCAGCTTAGGGCTGCGAGAAAAACTGTTTTTT.

This clone was seen once. The chain carries TRBV15 and TRBJ2-3, with 10 positions matching TRBD1. Germline values: CDR1 LNHNV, CDR2 YYDKDF (reference sequence). The CDR3 length is 12 residues. The V gene end was trimmed by 3 bases and the J gene end by 14 bases; junction bases not matched to a gene: 5. CDR3 sequence reads: CATSSRRDRGYF. CDR3 in DNA: TGTGCCACCAGCAGTAGGCGGGACAGGGGGTATTTT.